These 2 T cell receptor beta chains were sequenced from one sample in a study of regulatory T cells in long-lasting Graves disease. Arm-PCR of CDR3 regions and iRepertoire HTBI primers were the basis on which TCR beta libraries were built. One entry per CDR3 protein, called by TCRdb with MiXCR from the multiplex PCR reads. The sample has a few hundred thousand distinct CDR3 sequences, about 25% seen once. Time point denoted: persistent/refractory GD, antithyroid drugs over 5 years with positive TRAb. PBMC RNA was the source of the TCR library. Here the sequenced sample was peripheral blood mononuclear cells (PBMCs), taken when the disease was refractory, from a patient treated with antithyroid drugs. The receptors here all came from a female donor with Graves disease.

This clonotype has more than one count but fewer than ten. J is TRBJ2-7 and V is TRBV19; D not resolved. This CDR3 is built from 18 residues. Germline V lookup: CDR1 LNHDA, CDR2 SQIVND (reference sequence). Between the trimmed V and J ends, which lost 5 bases and 2 bases, there was a span of 25 bases. In DNA, the CDR3 is TGTGCCAGTAGTGAGACACGCGGATCTGGGCGGAAGACCTACGAGCAGTACTTC. Translated: CASSETRGSGRKTYEQYF. The full variable domain, its missing parts supplied by reference TRBV19 and TRBJ2-7, is DGGITQSPKYLFRKEGQNVTLSCEQNLNHDAMYWYRQDPGQGLRLIYYSQIVNDFQKGDIAEGYSVSREKKESFPLTVTSAQKNPTAFYLCASSETRGSGRKTYEQYFGPGTRLTVT.

This clonotype was counted many times. The genes are TRBV20-1 and TRBJ2-2, with TRBD2 identical over 12 bases. This CDR3 comprises 15 residues. The junction had 0 bases not matched to a gene; V was cut back by 3 bases and J by 1 base. The germline gives CDR1 DFQATT, CDR2 SNEGSKA (reference sequence). The CDR3 sequence: CSARTSGRNTGELFF. CDR3 bases: TGCAGTGCTAGGACTAGCGGGAGGAACACCGGGGAGCTGTTTTTT.